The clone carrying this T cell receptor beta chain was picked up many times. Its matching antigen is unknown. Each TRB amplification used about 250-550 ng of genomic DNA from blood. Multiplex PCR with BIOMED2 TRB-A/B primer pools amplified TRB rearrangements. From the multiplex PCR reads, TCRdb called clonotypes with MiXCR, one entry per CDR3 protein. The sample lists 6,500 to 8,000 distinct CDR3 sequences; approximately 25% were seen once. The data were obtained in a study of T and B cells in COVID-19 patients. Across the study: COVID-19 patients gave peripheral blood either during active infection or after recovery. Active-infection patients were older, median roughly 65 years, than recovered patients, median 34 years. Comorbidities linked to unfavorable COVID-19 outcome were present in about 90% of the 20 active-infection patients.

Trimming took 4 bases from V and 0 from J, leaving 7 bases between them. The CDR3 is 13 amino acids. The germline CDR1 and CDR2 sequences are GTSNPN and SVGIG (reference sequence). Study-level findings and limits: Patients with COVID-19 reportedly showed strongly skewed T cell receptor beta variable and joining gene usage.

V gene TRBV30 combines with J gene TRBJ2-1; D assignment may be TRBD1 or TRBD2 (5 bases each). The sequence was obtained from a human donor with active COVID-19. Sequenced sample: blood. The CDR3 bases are TGTGCCTGGAAGGGGAGCTCCTACAATGAGCAGTTCTTC. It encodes CAWKGSSYNEQFF.